This T cell receptor (beta chain) was retrieved from a study of shared clonotypes between healthy human individuals. The CDR3 covers 15 residues. In germline, CDR1 is MGHRA, CDR2 YSYEKL. With 1 base clipped from V and 4 bases from J, the junction kept 0 bases outside the gene matches. Produced via immunoSEQ multiplex PCR; TCRdb's table is partial and in-frame only. The sample holds about half a million clones, approximately 79% seen once. The TCR comes from a woman in her thirties or forties in good health. Some clones in this sample may be carry-over from other donors' samples. The chain is built from TRBV4-1 and TRBJ2-3, with 12 bases aligning to TRBD2. The specimen sequenced was PBMCs. The CDR3 loop reads CASSQGLAGADTQYF. CDR3 nucleotide sequence: TGCGCCAGCAGCCAAGGACTAGCGGGAGCAGATACGCAGTATTTT.